Sequencing of this T cell receptor (beta chain) was carried out in a study of graft-versus-host responses after intestinal transplantation. Notes on the study in general: Across patients carrying graft-donor T cell macrochimerism, allografts held high graft-versus-host to host-versus-graft clonal ratios.

Worth noting for this clone: The antigen is undetermined.

Sequenced by immunoSEQ multiplex PCR; TCRdb stores in-frame clones only, minus some. The repertoire holds tens of thousands of clones, with over 85% as singletons. The source material was unstimulated CD8+ T cells sorted from spleen or lymph node cells, sampled before intestinal transplant. The TCR was taken from a human donor who received an intestinal transplant.

CDR3 region: CASRLGGASTEAFF. In DNA, the CDR3 is TGTGCCAGCAGATTGGGGGGGGCGAGCACTGAAGCTTTCTTT. This chain uses TRBV27 with TRBJ1-1; D is perhaps TRBD1 (6 bases). CDR1 is MNHEY and CDR2 is SMNVEV in the germline V gene (reference sequence). Trimming removed 6 bases at V and 4 bases at J, with 15 bases between. This CDR3 is built from 14 residues.